This TCR beta chain was found in a study of vaccination effects on CD4 cells after COVID-19. Study in general: Participants were given two doses of BNT162b2 or mRNA-1273 vaccine.

Comments on this clone: Its antigen is unidentified.

Looked up from germline, CDR1 is KGHSH and CDR2 is LQKENI. Unmatched junction bases numbered 2, after V lost 0 bases and J lost 4 bases. This CDR3 contains 14 residues. Before sequencing, viral peptide pools were used by the ViraFEST assay to expand antigen-specific CD4+ T cells. Subsequent to 10 days of culture, CD4+ T cells were isolated. Sometime from March through December 2020, the person acquired a SARS-CoV-2 infection that PCR confirmed. PBMC cultures contained about 2 million cells per well, about 10 IU/ml IL-2 and around 9.9 ug/ml peptides. Clones were read by immunoSEQ multiplex PCR, and TCRdb kept only the in-frame ones, dropping some. The table shows tens of thousands of clones, with more than 60% occurring only once.

This specimen was CD4+ T cells from PBMCs cultured with a peptide pool, taken before COVID-19 vaccination. V usage is TRBV18 and J usage is TRBJ1-2, with 7 bases lining up with TRBD1. The TCR was taken from a human donor who had a prior SARS-CoV-2 infection. CDR3 nucleotides: TGTGCCAGCTCACCACCCGGACAGGCCTATGGCTACACCTTC. This codes for CASSPPGQAYGYTF.